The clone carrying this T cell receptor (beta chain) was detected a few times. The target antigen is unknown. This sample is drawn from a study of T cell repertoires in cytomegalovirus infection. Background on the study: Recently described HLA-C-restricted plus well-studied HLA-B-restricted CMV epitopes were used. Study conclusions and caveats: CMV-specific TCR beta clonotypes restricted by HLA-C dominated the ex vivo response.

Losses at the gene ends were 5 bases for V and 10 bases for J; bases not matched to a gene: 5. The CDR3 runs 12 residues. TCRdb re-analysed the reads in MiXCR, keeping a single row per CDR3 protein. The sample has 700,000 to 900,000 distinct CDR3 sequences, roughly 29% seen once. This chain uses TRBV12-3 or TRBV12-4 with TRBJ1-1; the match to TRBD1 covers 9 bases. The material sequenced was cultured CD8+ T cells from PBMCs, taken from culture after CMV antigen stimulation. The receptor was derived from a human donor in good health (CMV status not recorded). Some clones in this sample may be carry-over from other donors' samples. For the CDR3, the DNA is TGTGCCAGCAGTCCAGTGGACAGGGGAGCTTTCTTT. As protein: CASSPVDRGAFF.